The T cell receptor (beta chain) described here comes from a study of breast tumors, draining lymph nodes, adjacent tissues (dated by TCRdb to the mid-2010s). Broadly, across the study: Breast cancer patients provided tumor, adjacent nontumor tissue and axillary lymph nodes, and the study compared the TCR beta repertoires across these three sources. In human breast cancer, the study set out to evaluate how tumor, surrounding tissue and draining lymph node repertoires relate to one another and whether T cells may move between these sites. The paper's findings and limits, for the study overall: Rather than being directly demonstrated, the conclusion that tumor T cells originate in lymph nodes was presented as consistent with a hypothesis. Tumor and nontumor tissue repertoires were significantly more similar in luminal-like than in basal-like breast cancer. Tumor T-cell repertoires showed less diversity than lymph node repertoires and more diversity than nontumor tissue repertoires, and tumor T-cell repertoires showed preferential V and J gene usage. The data were judged consistent with most tumor T cells deriving from the lymph node and then expanding within tumor tissue.

In the germline V gene, CDR1 corresponds to MDHEN and CDR2 to SYDVKM. Taken from cysteine to phenylalanine, the CDR3 has 18 residues. Just CDR3 DNA is preserved here, 54 bases in frame from base 1. From V the trimming removes 2 bases and from J it removes 3 bases, while the gene matches leave 13 bases of the junction unaccounted for. Sequencer: Illumina HiSeq 2000. TCR beta chain libraries were generated by multiplex PCR amplification. The amplified TCR beta chain products were analyzed by high-throughput sequencing. TCRdb trimmed the raw reads at Q25, called clones with MiXCR and kept productive beta chains. CDR3 protein sequences are deduplicated, and each keeps its most common genes and DNA. The sample table lists 100,000 or so distinct CDR3 sequences, approximately 22% of them with a count of one. Of the sample, approximately 1.2% is held by the ten largest clones. Lymph node samples came from the axillary draining lymph nodes of breast cancer patients.

This clonotype showed up just a few times. Its antigen target is currently unknown. No much larger clone exists at a distance of one base, and base qualities are not known. The rearranged chain carries TRBV28 and TRBJ1-5, with 7 bases in between that match TRBD1. The sequence was collected from a female donor with breast cancer. Some clones in this sample may be carry-over from other donors' samples. The sample taken for sequencing was axillary lymph node tissue. The bases read TGTGCCAGCAGTTTAATTTCCGGGACAGACTACTTCAATCAGCCCCAGCATTTT. Protein translation: CASSLISGTDYFNQPQHF.